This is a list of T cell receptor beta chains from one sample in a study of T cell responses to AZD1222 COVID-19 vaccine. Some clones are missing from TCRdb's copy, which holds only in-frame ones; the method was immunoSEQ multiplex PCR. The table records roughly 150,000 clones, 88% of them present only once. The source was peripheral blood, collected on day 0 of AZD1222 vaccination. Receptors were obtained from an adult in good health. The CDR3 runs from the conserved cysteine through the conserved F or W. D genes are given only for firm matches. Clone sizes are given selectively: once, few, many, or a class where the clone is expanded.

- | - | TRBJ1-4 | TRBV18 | TGTGCCAGCTCACCGCGGTTAACCTATGAAAAACTGTTTTTT | CASSPRLTYEKLFF
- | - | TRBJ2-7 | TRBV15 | TGTGCCACCAGCAGAGGTACAGGGCGAGCCTACGAGCAGTACTTC | CATSRGTGRAYEQYF
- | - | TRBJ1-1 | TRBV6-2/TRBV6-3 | TGTGCCAGCAGTTACCCCCGGGAGGCAGCTTTCTTT | CASSYPREAAFF
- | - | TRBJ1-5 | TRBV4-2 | TGTGCCAGCAGCCAGGGTGTTGGCAATCAGCCCCAGCATTTT | CASSQGVGNQPQHF
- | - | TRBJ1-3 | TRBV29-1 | TGCAGCGCACAGGGTTCTGGAAACACCATATATTTT | CSAQGSGNTIYF
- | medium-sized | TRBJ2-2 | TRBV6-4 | TGTGCCAGCAGTGACGAGGAGACCGGGGAGCTGTTTTTT | CASSDEETGELFF
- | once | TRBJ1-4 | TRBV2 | TGTGCCAGCAGGGAAGGGGGGCTTAATGAAAAACTGTTTTTT | CASREGGLNEKLFF
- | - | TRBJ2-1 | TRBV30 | TGTGCCTGGAGCCGGGGGCGAGTAAATGAGCAGTTCTTC | CAWSRGRVNEQFF
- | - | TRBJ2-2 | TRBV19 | TGTGCCAGTAGTATAGTCGAGAGAACGAACACCGGGGAGCTGTTTTTT | CASSIVERTNTGELFF
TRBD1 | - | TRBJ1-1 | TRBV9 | TGTGCCAGCAGCGTAGGGACAGGGGGACACACTGAAGCTTTCTTT | CASSVGTGGHTEAFF
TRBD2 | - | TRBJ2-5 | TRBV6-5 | TGTGCCAGCAGGAAACGCGCGGGGGGTCAAGAGACCCAGTACTTC | CASRKRAGGQETQYF
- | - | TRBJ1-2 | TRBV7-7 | TGTGCTAGCGGCAGGGACAACAACGTCCATGGCTACACCTTC | CASGRDNNVHGYTF
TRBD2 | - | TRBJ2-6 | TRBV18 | TGTGCCAGCTCACCACGTAGGGAGGGAAGGTCTGGGGCCAACGTCCTGACTTTC | CASSPRREGRSGANVLTF
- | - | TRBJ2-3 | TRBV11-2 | TGTGCCAGCAGCTCCGACTGGCGCACAGATACGCAGTATTTT | CASSSDWRTDTQYF
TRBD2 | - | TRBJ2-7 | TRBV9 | TGTGCCAGCAGCGCCACTAGCGGGAGCTCCTACGAGCAGTACTTC | CASSATSGSSYEQYF
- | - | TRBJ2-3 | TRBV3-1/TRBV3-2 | TGTGCCAGCAGCCAGCGTTCCACAGATACGCAGTATTTT | CASSQRSTDTQYF
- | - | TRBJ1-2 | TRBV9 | TGTGCCAGCAGCACTGTCGCGCGGGGTGACAACTATGGCTACACCTTC | CASSTVARGDNYGYTF
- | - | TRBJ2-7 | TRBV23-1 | TGCGCCAGCAGCTTAAGACAGGTCCTGTGCGAGCAGTACTTC | CASSLRQVLCEQYF
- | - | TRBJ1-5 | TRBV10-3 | TGTGCCATCGGGTGGGGGGGCAATCAGCCCCAGCATTTT | CAIGWGGNQPQHF
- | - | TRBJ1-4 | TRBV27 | TGTGCCAGCAGAGGGTTGGCGGCTAATGAAAAACTGTTTTTT | CASRGLAANEKLFF
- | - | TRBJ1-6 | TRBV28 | TGTGCCAGCAAGGTAGGGGGTTTCTCACCCCTCCACTTT | CASKVGGFSPLHF
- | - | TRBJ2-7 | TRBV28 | TGTGCCAGCAGTCTTGGCCGGCGGGTCGAGCAGTACTTC | CASSLGRRVEQYF
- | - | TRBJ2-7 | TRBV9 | TGTGCCAGCAGCGTTGGTGCCGGGAACACCTACGAGCAGTACTTC | CASSVGAGNTYEQYF
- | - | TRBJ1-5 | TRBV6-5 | TGTGCCAGCAGGGATGGTAATCAGCCCCAGCATTTT | CASRDGNQPQHF
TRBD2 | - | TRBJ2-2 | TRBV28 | TGTGCCAGCATGGGGGGAGGGGTCGCCGGGGAGCTGTTTTTT | CASMGGGVAGELFF
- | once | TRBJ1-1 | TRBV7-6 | TGTGCCAGCAGCTCCCGGACGGCGGGTGGCACTGAAGCTTTCTTT | CASSSRTAGGTEAFF
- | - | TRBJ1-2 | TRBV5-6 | TGTGCCAGCAGCCCTGACTCAACTCCAGGGAGGCGTGGCTACACCTTC | CASSPDSTPGRRGYTF
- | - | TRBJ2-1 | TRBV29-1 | - | CSVSGQGASYNEQFF
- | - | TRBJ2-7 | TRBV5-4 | TGTGCCAGCAGTCTGGACTACGAGCAGTACTTC | CASSLDYEQYF
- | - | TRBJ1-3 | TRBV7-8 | TGTGCCAGCAGCCCCACGGGAGGGAGCTCTGGAAACACCATATATTTT | CASSPTGGSSGNTIYF
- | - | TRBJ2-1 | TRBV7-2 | TGTGCCAGCAGCCCCTCCTTGATACGCTCCTACAATGAGCAGTTCTTC | CASSPSLIRSYNEQFF
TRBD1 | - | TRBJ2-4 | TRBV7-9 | TGTGCCAGCAGCTTAGCGACAGGGGTAGCCAAAAACATTCAGTACTTC | CASSLATGVAKNIQYF
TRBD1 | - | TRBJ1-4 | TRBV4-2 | TGTGCCAGCAGCCCACTGGGACAGGTTGATGAAAAACTGTTTTTT | CASSPLGQVDEKLFF
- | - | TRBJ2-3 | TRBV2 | TGTGCCAGCAGTGCGGGGTCGTCTGATACGCAGTATTTT | CASSAGSSDTQYF
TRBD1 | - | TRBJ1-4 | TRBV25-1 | TGTGCCAGCAGTGAATTTACAGGGGATAATGAAAAACTGTTTTTT | CASSEFTGDNEKLFF
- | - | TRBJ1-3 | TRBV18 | TGTGCCAGCTCACCAGGTGGTGGAAACACCATATATTTT | CASSPGGGNTIYF
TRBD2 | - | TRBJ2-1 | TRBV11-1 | TGTGCCAGCAGCTTCCTAGCGGGGGGGTACAATGAGCAGTTCTTC | CASSFLAGGYNEQFF
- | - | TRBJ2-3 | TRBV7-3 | TGTGCCAGCAGCTTAGACGGGACAACAGATACGCAGTATTTT | CASSLDGTTDTQYF
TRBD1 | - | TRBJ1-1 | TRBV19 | TGTGCCAGTAGTGCAGGACAGGGCTCGATGAACACTGAAGCTTTCTTT | CASSAGQGSMNTEAFF
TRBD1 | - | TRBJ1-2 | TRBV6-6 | TGTGCCAGCAGCCCGGGCAGGGGGCTCCATGGCTACACCTTC | CASSPGRGLHGYTF